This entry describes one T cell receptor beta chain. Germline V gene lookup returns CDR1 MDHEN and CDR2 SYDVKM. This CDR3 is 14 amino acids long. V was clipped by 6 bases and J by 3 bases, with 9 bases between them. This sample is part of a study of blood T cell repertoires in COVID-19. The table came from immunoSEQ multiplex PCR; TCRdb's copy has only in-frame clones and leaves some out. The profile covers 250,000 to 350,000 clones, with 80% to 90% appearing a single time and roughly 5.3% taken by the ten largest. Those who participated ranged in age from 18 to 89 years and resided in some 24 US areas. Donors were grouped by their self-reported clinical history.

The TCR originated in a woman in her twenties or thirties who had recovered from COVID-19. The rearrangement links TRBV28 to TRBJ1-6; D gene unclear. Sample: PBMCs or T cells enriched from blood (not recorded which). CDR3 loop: CASRPRLYNSPLHF. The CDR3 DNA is TGTGCCAGCAGGCCTAGACTCTATAATTCACCCCTCCACTTT.